Listed here are 17 T cell receptor beta chains from one sample, sequenced in a study of T cell responses to AZD1222 COVID-19 vaccine. Generated by immunoSEQ multiplex PCR, the TCRdb table keeps only in-frame clones and is missing some. The table lists around 25,000 clones, around 86% of them singletons, with around a third in the top ten. The starting material was peripheral blood, obtained 28 days after the second AZD1222 dose. These receptor sequences come from an adult who received the AZD1222 COVID-19 vaccine.

This clone was counted a single time. The rearrangement uses TRBV4-2 and TRBJ2-1, with D tentatively TRBD2 (5 bases). This CDR3 contains 15 residues. Germline CDR1 is LGHNA and CDR2 is YNFKEQ. Trimming pared 0 bases from V and 4 bases from J, leaving 10 bases between. As DNA, the CDR3 is TGTGCCAGCAGCCAAGAGCCATCGGGGTACAATGAGCAGTTCTTC. Amino acid sequence: CASSQEPSGYNEQFF.

The chain links TRBV9 to TRBJ2-2, with D possibly matching TRBD1 (5 bases). The CDR3 runs 15 residues. The germline CDR1 and CDR2 sequences are SGDLS and YYNGEE. Trimming took off 3 bases at V and 4 bases at J, with 13 bases between the two ends. CDR3 sequence reads: CASSATGRGTGELFF. DNA of the CDR3: TGTGCCAGCAGCGCCACAGGAAGGGGCACCGGGGAGCTGTTTTTT.

This clone appeared a single time. The V call is TRBV7-9, the J call TRBJ1-5; D might be TRBD1 (6 bases). V lost 1 base to trimming and J lost 5 bases, with 12 bases between them. Germline V gene sequence: CDR1 SEHNR, CDR2 FQNEAQ (reference sequence). The CDR3 is made up of 15 amino acids. The DNA of the CDR3 is TGTGCCAGCAGCTTAGGTGGGGGCGGCCATCAGCCCCAGCATTTT. This codes for CASSLGGGGHQPQHF.

This sequence joins TRBV7-9 and TRBJ2-2; 9 positions agree with TRBD1. The germline V gene has CDR1 SEHNR and CDR2 FQNEAQ (reference sequence). Trimming removed 7 bases from V and 5 bases from J; junction bases left unmatched: 8. The CDR3 has 15 residues. The CDR3 region is CASTSGTGTTGELFF. The DNA for the CDR3 is TGTGCCAGCACCTCAGGGACAGGGACTACCGGGGAGCTGTTTTTT.

V gene TRBV6-5 combines with J gene TRBJ1-1, with D perhaps TRBD1 (6 bases). Germline CDR1 reads MNHEY; CDR2 reads SVGAGI. This CDR3 contains 14 residues. V was clipped by 7 bases and J by 1 base, with 13 bases between them. This chain's CDR3 is CASTRGGANTEAFF. The CDR3 DNA follows: TGTGCCAGCACCCGGGGGGGGGCGAACACTGAAGCTTTCTTT.

This clone was seen just once. The rearrangement uses TRBV7-9 and TRBJ1-3; 9 nucleotides match TRBD1. Germline trimming cut 5 bases from V and 2 bases from J; bases unmatched to any gene: 4. From germline, CDR1 is SEHNR and CDR2 FQNEAQ (reference sequence). The CDR3 is 15 amino acids. The CDR3 loop reads CASSATGGAGNTIYF. The CDR3 bases are TGTGCCAGCAGCGCGACAGGGGGGGCTGGAAACACCATATATTTT.

This clone was found a few times. The chain has TRBV6-2 or TRBV6-3 and TRBJ2-6, with TRBD1 matching 7 bases. After removal of 6 bases from V and 0 bases from J, the junction contained 2 bases not matched to a gene. CDR3 length: 15 residues. Germline V CDR1 and CDR2: MNHEY, SVGEGT. CDR3 region: CASSWDSSGANVLTF. The DNA of the CDR3 is TGTGCCAGCAGCTGGGACAGCTCTGGGGCCAACGTCCTGACTTTC.

This chain connects TRBV5-1 to TRBJ2-7; D possibly corresponds to TRBD2 (7 bases). The CDR3 is 13 residues long. Trimming cost V 6 bases and J 0 bases, with 10 bases left between them. Germline CDR1 and CDR2: SGHRS and YFSETQ. The CDR3 DNA follows: TGCGCCAGCAAAGGGGGGGACTCCTACGAGCAGTACTTC. Translated: CASKGGDSYEQYF.

This clone was observed a few times. This chain links TRBV30 with TRBJ1-4, with 8 nucleotides matching TRBD1. The J segment lost 5 bases and the V segment lost 0 bases, leaving 5 bases of the junction unmatched. CDR3 length: 15 amino acids. CDR1 is GTSNPN, CDR2 SVGIG, per germline (reference sequence). The CDR3 sequence is CAWSVRGTGNEKLFF. The CDR3 bases are TGTGCCTGGAGTGTAAGGGGGACAGGCAATGAAAAACTGTTTTTT.

The chain is built from TRBV27 and TRBJ2-1; 8 bases fit TRBD1. CDR1 and CDR2 from the germline V gene are MNHEY and SMNVEV (reference sequence). The CDR3 spans 14 residues. V dropped 5 bases and J dropped 4; count of bases not matched to a gene: 4. The CDR3 DNA follows: TGTGCCAGCAGTAGGGACAGGAATTACAATGAGCAGTTCTTC. Translating it yields CASSRDRNYNEQFF.

This clone was observed once. This chain uses TRBV4-1 with TRBJ1-3, with D perhaps TRBD1 (6 bases). The V gene's germline CDR1 is MGHRA and CDR2 YSYEKL. This CDR3 comprises 16 residues. The V and J ends lost 4 bases and 1 base respectively, with 14 bases between them. For the CDR3, the DNA is TGCGCCAGCAGCCCCGGGGGGGGGCGATCTGGAAACACCATATATTTT. This translates into CASSPGGGRSGNTIYF.

The chain recombines TRBV7-9 with TRBJ2-1, with 9 bases lining up with TRBD1. The CDR3 loop spans 13 amino acids. V gave up 6 bases and J gave up 7 bases; unmatched junction bases: 4. Looked up from germline, CDR1 is SEHNR and CDR2 is FQNEAQ (reference sequence). This chain's CDR3 is CASRPTGGNEQFF. The CDR3 region has the DNA TGTGCCAGCAGACCGACAGGGGGGAATGAGCAGTTCTTC.

This clone came up once. The rearrangement uses TRBV29-1 and TRBJ1-2; weak D call: TRBD1 (5 bases). Germline V gene sequence: CDR1 SQVTM, CDR2 ANQGSEA. V was pared by 2 bases and J by 3 bases, with 7 bases between. This CDR3 contains 12 residues. The CDR3 is CSVEQGYYGYTF. The CDR3 DNA sequence: TGCAGCGTTGAACAGGGCTACTATGGCTACACCTTC.

The rearrangement uses TRBV3-1 (or the pseudogene TRBV3-2) and TRBJ1-3, with D hard to call. The V and J ends lost 2 bases and 1 base respectively, with 3 bases between them. CDR1 and CDR2 (germline): LGHDT, YNNKEL (reference sequence). The CDR3 contains 13 residues. The CDR3 DNA is TGTGCCAGCAGCCAACTATCTGGAAACACCATATATTTT. Encoded protein: CASSQLSGNTIYF.

The V call is TRBV6-5, the J call TRBJ2-7; a possible D gene is TRBD1 (5 bases). The V gene's germline CDR1 is MNHEY and CDR2 SVGAGI. The V and J ends lost 4 bases and 3 bases respectively, with 10 bases between them. This CDR3 comprises 13 residues. CDR3 bases: TGTGCCAGCAGTTTTGACAGCCTCTACGAGCAGTACTTC. This codes for CASSFDSLYEQYF.

The V gene is TRBV7-2, the J gene TRBJ2-7; 11 bases agree with TRBD2. The ends lost 5 bases at V and 2 bases at J; junction bases unmatched: 8. This CDR3 spans 16 amino acids. CDR1 SGHTA and CDR2 FQGNSA come from the germline V gene. The CDR3 nucleotides read TGTGCCAGCAGCAATGGGGGGACTAGCGGAACCTACGAGCAGTACTTC. Its translation is CASSNGGTSGTYEQYF. The variable domain in full, with the rest retrieved from reference TRBV7-2 and TRBJ2-7, is GAGVSQSPSNKVTEKGKDVELRCDPISGHTALYWYRQSLGQGLEFLIYFQGNSAPDKSGLPSDRFSAERTGGSVSTLTIQRTQQEDSAVYLCASSNGGTSGTYEQYFGPGTRLTVT.

The chain recombines TRBV5-4 with TRBJ2-1; a possible D gene is TRBD1 (7 bases). Germline CDR1 SGHNT, CDR2 YYREEE (reference sequence). Trimming took off 4 bases at V and 10 bases at J, with 21 bases between the two ends. The length of the CDR3 is 15 residues. CDR3 sequence: CASSGGTAPFGEQFF. The CDR3 DNA sequence: TGTGCCAGCAGCGGGGGGACAGCGCCTTTCGGCGAGCAGTTCTTC.